The clone carrying this T cell receptor beta chain occurred once. Its antigen is still unknown. This entry comes from a study of cytomegalovirus exposure and HLA in healthy donors. For the study at large: Previous work identified 100 million or so unique TCR beta sequences from 150 million to 200 million T cells. Regarding the study as a whole: Rare sequences made up most TCRs, while some public TCRs were found in many donors.

The PCR contained 60 Vbeta and 13 Jbeta primers. Measured with immunoSEQ multiplex PCR; TCRdb has only the in-frame clones, and not every one. The table includes about 220,000 clones, approximately 80% detected once. The ends were cut back, 5 bases at V and 3 bases at J, with 9 bases in the middle. CDR3 size: 13 residues. The V gene's germline CDR1 is LNHDA and CDR2 SQIVND (reference sequence). J is TRBJ2-3 and V is TRBV19; weak D call: TRBD1 (5 bases). The sequencing sample was made of PBMCs. This sequence was found in a boy younger than 10 in good health and CMV-seronegative. CDR3 residues: CASSGARTDTQYF. The CDR3 DNA is TGTGCCAGTAGTGGGGCTAGGACAGATACGCAGTATTTT.